This T cell receptor beta chain was captured by sequencing in a study of blood T cell repertoires in COVID-19. Across the study: T cells, B-cell-depleted T cells, or PBMCs provided the cDNA or gDNA that served as material.

Patients at the Seattle site were enrolled during active infection and followed longitudinally. Original methodology: Scientists estimated how many nucleated cells there were by amplifying reference gene primers. The assay was immunoSEQ multiplex PCR, and TCRdb's table has in-frame clones only and misses some. D and trimming were read from the DNA, whereas the V and J calls and clone size are those reported in that table. The repertoire has over 250,000 clones, 65% to 85% of them found once; the top ten carry roughly 1.5%. This receptor was obtained from a human donor with COVID-19, enrolled during active disease. The donor label of this sample is uncertain. The sample taken for sequencing was peripheral blood.

CDR3 region: CATGRGTDTQYF. CDR3 DNA sequence: TGTGCCACTGGGAGGGGTACAGATACGCAGTATTTT. This chain joins TRBV19 and TRBJ2-3; 7 bases line up with TRBD2. After removal of 10 bases from V and 3 bases from J, the junction contained 4 bases not matched to a gene. Germline CDR1 and CDR2: LNHDA and SQIVND (reference sequence). The CDR3 sequence is 12 residues long.